This paragraph covers one T cell receptor beta chain sequence. The data were obtained in a study of technical replicates of blood from a few donors. Method: immunoSEQ multiplex PCR; TCRdb's copy keeps in-frame clones and lacks some. The data show more than 65,000 clones, with approximately 93% seen just once and around 0.4% held by the top ten. The source material was T cells isolated from PBMCs. The clonotype comes from a human donor in good health.

CDR3 in DNA: TGTGCCAGCAGTACTATGACAGGAAAGACTGAAGCTTTCTTT. Translated: CASSTMTGKTEAFF. The chain employs TRBV7-3 and TRBJ1-1; a possible D gene is TRBD1 (6 bases). V gave up 6 bases and J gave up 5 bases, with 16 bases separating them. Germline V gene data show CDR1 as SGHTA and CDR2 as FQGTGA. The CDR3 has 14 amino acids. Using reference TRBV7-3 and TRBJ1-1 for the parts outside the CDR3, the full variable domain is GAGVSQTPSNKVTEKGKYVELRCDPISGHTALYWYRQSLGQGPEFLIYFQGTGAADDSGLPNDRFFAVRPEGSVSTLKIQRTERGDSAVYLCASSTMTGKTEAFFGQGTRLTVV.